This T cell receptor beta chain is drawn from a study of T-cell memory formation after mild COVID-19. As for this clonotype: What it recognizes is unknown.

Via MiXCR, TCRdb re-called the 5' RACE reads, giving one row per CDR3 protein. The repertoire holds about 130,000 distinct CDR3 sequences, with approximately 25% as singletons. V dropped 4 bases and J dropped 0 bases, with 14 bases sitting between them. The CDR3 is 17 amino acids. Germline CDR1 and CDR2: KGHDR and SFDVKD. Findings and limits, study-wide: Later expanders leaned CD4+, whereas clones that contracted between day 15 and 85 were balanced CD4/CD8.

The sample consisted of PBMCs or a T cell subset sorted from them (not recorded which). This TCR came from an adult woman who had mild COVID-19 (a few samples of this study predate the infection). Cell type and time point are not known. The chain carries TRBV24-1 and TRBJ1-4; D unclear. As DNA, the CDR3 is TGTGCCACCAGTGACTCTCGTGATGGGGCAACTAATGAAAAACTGTTTTTT. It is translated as CATSDSRDGATNEKLFF.